Below, 9 T cell receptor beta chains from the same sample are listed, as sequenced in a study of cytomegalovirus exposure and HLA in healthy donors. PCR employed 60 Vbeta and 13 Jbeta primers. The repertoire was sequenced with immunoSEQ multiplex PCR; TCRdb's copy has only in-frame clones and lacks some. The repertoire holds roughly 70,000 clones, with roughly 82% as singletons. The sequencing input was PBMCs. These receptor sequences come from a man aged 18 to 30 in good health and CMV-seronegative.

The V and J genes are TRBV9 and TRBJ2-7; the match to TRBD2 covers 8 bases. V was clipped by 0 bases and J by 6 bases; unmatched bases: 5. Germline V lookup: CDR1 SGDLS, CDR2 YYNGEE. CDR3 length: 14 residues. The CDR3 protein is CASSVGSSGGEQYF. The CDR3 coding sequence is TGTGCCAGCAGCGTAGGGTCCAGCGGGGGCGAGCAGTACTTC.

In its sample, this clone was seen a few times. This chain joins TRBV15 and TRBJ2-3; 10 nucleotides agree with TRBD1. The CDR3 runs to 19 residues. Germline trimming cut 2 bases from V and 0 bases from J; bases unmatched to any gene: 11. The germline gives CDR1 LNHNV, CDR2 YYDKDF (reference sequence). The CDR3 nucleotides are TGTGCCACCAGCAGACTGGGACAGGGGACGTCTTTGAGCACAGATACGCAGTATTTT. Translation: CATSRLGQGTSLSTDTQYF.

The chain recombines TRBV29-1 with TRBJ2-7, with 9 bases aligning to TRBD1. V lost 7 bases, J lost 1 base, and 5 bases stayed unmatched. The CDR3 length is 13 residues. Germline CDR1 SQVTM, CDR2 ANQGSEA. This CDR3 reads CSARTGVSYEQYF. The CDR3 DNA is TGCAGCGCTCGGACAGGGGTATCCTACGAGCAGTACTTC.

A remark on this clone: Its ends do not fully match the called genes, so a read error is possible. The chain couples TRBV18 to TRBJ2-1, with 13 nucleotides matching TRBD2. The CDR3 is made up of 14 amino acids. Per the germline V gene, CDR1 is KGHSH and CDR2 is LQKENI. In DNA, the CDR3 is TGTGCCAGTTCACTAGCGGGAGGGGACAATGAGCAGTTCTTC. Translating gives CASSLAGGDNEQFF.

The chain is built from TRBV7-9 and TRBJ2-1; 7 bases match TRBD1. Per the germline V gene, CDR1 is SEHNR and CDR2 is FQNEAQ (reference sequence). J was trimmed by 3 bases and V by 3 bases; bases with no gene match: 8. The length of the CDR3 is 16 residues. The CDR3 nucleotides read TGTGCCAGCAGCTTTTTCATGGGACAGAACTACAATGAGCAGTTCTTC. Translating gives CASSFFMGQNYNEQFF.

This clone was recorded a few times. J is TRBJ1-1 and V is TRBV30; no clear D. The germline V and J ends were trimmed by 4 bases and 7 bases, with 10 bases remaining between them. This CDR3 contains 11 residues. CDR1 GTSNPN and CDR2 SVGIG come from the germline V gene (reference sequence). The CDR3 nucleotides read TGTGCCTGGAAGAGGGAGATTGAAGCTTTCTTT. Its translation is CAWKREIEAFF.

The sample holds one count of this clone. The chain combines TRBV7-2 with TRBJ2-2; TRBD2 matches 14 bases. Germline V gives CDR1 SGHTA, CDR2 FQGNSA. The CDR3 length is 17 residues. J lost 5 bases, V lost 4 bases, and 6 bases had no gene match. CDR3: CASSSGLAGVKTGELFF. CDR3 sequence (DNA): TGTGCCAGCAGCTCGGGACTAGCGGGAGTTAAGACCGGGGAGCTGTTTTTT. The full variable domain, rest sourced from reference TRBV7-2 and TRBJ2-2, is GAGVSQSPSNKVTEKGKDVELRCDPISGHTALYWYRQSLGQGLEFLIYFQGNSAPDKSGLPSDRFSAERTGGSVSTLTIQRTQQEDSAVYLCASSSGLAGVKTGELFFGEGSRLTVL.

This chain uses TRBV28 with TRBJ2-1, with D possibly being TRBD2 (6 bases). V gave up 4 bases and J gave up 2 bases, with 24 bases separating them. The germline CDR1 and CDR2 sequences are MDHEN and SYDVKM. The CDR3 length is 19 residues. The CDR3 DNA sequence: TGTGCCAGCAGTTCCGGGGTCTCACCGGGACTCCGAACCTACAATGAGCAGTTCTTC. This gives the protein CASSSGVSPGLRTYNEQFF.

This rearrangement joins TRBV27 to TRBJ1-5; TRBD1 aligns across 7 bases. Germline CDR1 MNHEY, CDR2 SMNVEV (reference sequence). The length of the CDR3 is 15 residues. V trimming: 8 bases; J trimming: 5 bases; junction bases outside the gene matches: 12. Here the CDR3 reads CASEHRDSFYQPQHF. The CDR3 DNA reads as TGTGCCAGCGAACACCGGGACAGCTTTTATCAGCCCCAGCATTTT.